One sample yielded the 25 T cell receptor beta chains listed below, sequenced in a study of T-cell memory formation after mild COVID-19. TCRdb called the 5' RACE reads again in MiXCR, with one record for every CDR3 protein. This sample has some 86,000 distinct CDR3 sequences, with roughly 23% found just once. Source material: PBMCs or a T cell subset sorted from them (not recorded which). The source is a man aged 18 to 29 who had mild COVID-19 (a few samples of this study predate the infection). Cell type and time point are not known.

This chain joins TRBV7-2 and TRBJ2-7; the match to TRBD1 covers 10 bases. V lost 4 bases and J lost 4; bases outside the gene matches: 7. CDR3 length: 15 residues. Germline loops: CDR1 SGHTA, CDR2 FQGNSA. This chain's CDR3 is CASSSPGQGLYEQYF. The CDR3 nucleotides are TGTGCCAGCAGCTCTCCGGGACAGGGGTTATACGAGCAGTACTTC.

About this clonotype itself: Because the CDR3 is missing its conserved closing phenylalanine or tryptophan, this is likely a read error. The DNA is left out, because the CDR3 cannot be placed on it with certainty; the CDR3 is given as TCRdb lists it. The chain has TRBV7-9 and TRBJ1-2; no check of the table's D call, TRBD1, against the DNA was made. A total of 13 residues make up the CDR3, ends included. The germline gives CDR1 SEHNR, CDR2 FQNEAQ (reference sequence). Here the CDR3 reads CASSFGLEVDRPL.

This clonotype was found a few times. The genes are TRBV6-2 or TRBV6-3 and TRBJ2-7; unclear D gene. The CDR3 length is 13 residues. CDR1 is MNHEY and CDR2 is SVGEGT in the germline V gene. The V gene lost 2 bases and the J gene lost 2 bases, with 7 bases spanning the gap. CDR3 DNA sequence: TGTGCCAGCAGTTACATGGGTCCCTACGAGCAGTACTTC. It is translated as CASSYMGPYEQYF.

The CDR3 region is CASSPPGDNNEQFF. Written as DNA, the CDR3 is TGTGCCAGCAGCCCCCCAGGGGATAACAATGAGCAGTTCTTC. The J gene is TRBJ2-1, the V gene TRBV6-5; D might be TRBD1 (6 bases). This CDR3 spans 14 amino acids. CDR1 and CDR2 (germline): MNHEY, SVGAGI. V was shortened by 6 bases and J by 5 bases, with 14 bases between the two germline ends.

This clonotype was seen a handful of times. The chain carries TRBV27 and TRBJ2-1; D ambiguous. The CDR3 has 12 amino acids. The V gene's germline CDR1 is MNHEY and CDR2 SMNVEV (reference sequence). The germline V and J ends were trimmed by 5 bases and 7 bases, with 9 bases remaining between them. The CDR3 coding sequence is TGTGCCAGCAGTAACAGACGGAATGAGCAGTTCTTC. Protein product: CASSNRRNEQFF.

This clonotype has more than one count but fewer than ten. The rearrangement uses TRBV12-3 or TRBV12-4 and TRBJ2-3; TRBD1 matches at 9 bases. The CDR3 has 15 residues. The J segment lost 2 bases and the V segment lost 7 bases, leaving 7 bases of the junction unmatched. The CDR3 region has the DNA TGTGCCAGCAATTCCGGGACAGGGATCACAGATACGCAGTATTTT. Residues: CASNSGTGITDTQYF.

The chain couples TRBV4-1 to TRBJ1-1; no clear D gene. Trimming left V 0 bases short and J 0 bases short, with 8 bases between. Per the germline V gene, CDR1 is MGHRA and CDR2 is YSYEKL. This CDR3 comprises 15 residues. The CDR3 DNA sequence: TGCGCCAGCAGCCAAGAAACAACATTGAACACTGAAGCTTTCTTT. Translating it yields CASSQETTLNTEAFF.

V is TRBV4-1 and J is TRBJ2-5, with TRBD1 identical over 9 bases. The CDR3 totals 16 residues. The ends lost 2 bases at V and 5 bases at J; junction bases unmatched: 9. Germline V gives CDR1 MGHRA, CDR2 YSYEKL. CDR3 region: CASSQTPGTGRETQYF. CDR3 nucleotides: TGCGCCAGCAGCCAAACGCCGGGGACAGGGAGGGAGACCCAGTACTTC.

This clonotype was observed many times. The V call is TRBV4-3, the J call TRBJ2-1, with D perhaps matching TRBD2 (5 bases). The CDR3 spans 15 residues. CDR1 is LGHNA and CDR2 is YSLEER in the germline V gene. V was pared by 8 bases and J by 6 bases, with 20 bases between. DNA of the CDR3: TGCGCCAGCTCAAAAGGATTGGGAGATCCCAATGAGCAGTTCTTC. Residues: CASSKGLGDPNEQFF.

This chain connects TRBV5-1 to TRBJ2-1, with TRBD2 as a possible D gene (6 bases). V was shortened by 4 bases and J by 1 base, with 12 bases between the two germline ends. The CDR3 is 15 amino acids. CDR1 SGHRS and CDR2 YFSETQ come from the germline V gene. The CDR3 reads CASSVFAGSYNEQFF. Here the CDR3 DNA reads TGCGCCAGCAGCGTCTTTGCGGGGTCCTACAATGAGCAGTTCTTC.

There are a few counts of this clonotype. The chain uses TRBV6-2 or TRBV6-3 and TRBJ2-5; D might be TRBD1 (5 bases). Germline assignment: CDR1 MNHEY and CDR2 SVGEGT. Trimming took 1 base from V and 3 from J, leaving 9 bases between them. This CDR3 contains 14 residues. CDR3 loop: CASSYWSREETQYF. In nucleotides, the CDR3 is TGTGCCAGCAGTTACTGGTCCAGGGAAGAGACCCAGTACTTC.

V usage is TRBV27 and J usage is TRBJ1-2, with D maybe TRBD1 (5 bases). The CDR3 covers 15 residues. CDR1 and CDR2 from the germline V gene are MNHEY and SMNVEV (reference sequence). The V end was cut by 1 base, the J end by 6 bases, with 15 bases between. The CDR3 DNA follows: TGTGCCAGCAGTTTATTGCCAGGGTTACTTCATGGCTACACCTTC. It translates to CASSLLPGLLHGYTF.

The chain combines TRBV6-5 with TRBJ1-2; D remains ambiguous. Germline V gene data show CDR1 as MNHEY and CDR2 as SVGAGI. Trimming stripped 2 bases from V and 2 bases from J, with 6 bases between. There are 13 residues in the CDR3. CDR3 sequence reads: CASSYGINYGYTF. CDR3 bases: TGTGCCAGCAGTTACGGGATCAACTATGGCTACACCTTC.

The V call is TRBV15, the J call TRBJ1-2; the D gene is possibly TRBD1 (6 bases). Trimming pared 3 bases from V and 4 bases from J, leaving 24 bases between. The length of the CDR3 is 18 residues. Germline V CDR1 and CDR2: LNHNV, YYDKDF (reference sequence). The CDR3 spells CATSRATGREGVIYGYTF. The DNA of the CDR3 is TGTGCCACCAGCAGGGCTACAGGGCGCGAAGGGGTTATCTATGGCTACACCTTC.

The chain couples TRBV29-1 to TRBJ2-7; the D is unclear. CDR3 size: 13 residues. Germline V CDR1 and CDR2: SQVTM, ANQGSEA. The germline V and J ends were trimmed by 0 bases and 0 bases, with 6 bases remaining between them. The CDR3 region has the DNA TGCAGCGTTGAAGATTCCACCTCCTACGAGCAGTACTTC. Translation: CSVEDSTSYEQYF.

This clonotype was detected a few times. This chain's CDR3 is CASSPLGGALDTQYF. CDR3 DNA: TGTGCCAGCAGCCCGCTCGGGGGGGCGTTAGATACGCAGTATTTT. This chain connects TRBV11-2 to TRBJ2-3; 8 bases match TRBD2. V trimming: 5 bases; J trimming: 5 bases; junction bases outside the gene matches: 9. CDR1 and CDR2 from the germline V gene are SGHAT and FQNNGV. The CDR3 has 15 residues.

This clonotype was seen a handful of times. CDR3 nucleotide sequence: TGCAGTGCTAATCAGATAATATTCCAAGAGACCCAGTACTTC. This encodes CSANQIIFQETQYF. The chain links TRBV20-1 to TRBJ2-5, with D hard to call. Germline lookup yields CDR1 DFQATT and CDR2 SNEGSKA (reference sequence). Trimming cost V 4 bases and J 1 base, with 13 bases left between them. The CDR3 sequence is 14 residues long.

This clonotype has only a few counts. CDR3 nucleotide sequence: TGCAGTGCTAGTCGGCGGGGGCCCGAACAAGAGACCCAGTACTTC. Protein product: CSASRRGPEQETQYF. The V and J genes are TRBV20-1 and TRBJ2-5, with D possibly being TRBD2 (7 bases). V shed 3 bases and J shed 2 bases, with 16 bases lying between them. The CDR3 extends over 15 amino acids. Germline-derived CDR1 and CDR2 are DFQATT and SNEGSKA (reference sequence).

The chain employs TRBV27 and TRBJ1-2; a weak D match, TRBD1 (5 bases). V gave up 8 bases and J gave up 7 bases, with 17 bases separating them. Germline loops: CDR1 MNHEY, CDR2 SMNVEV (reference sequence). The CDR3 length is 13 residues. This CDR3 is CASRIRGVGGYTF. CDR3 sequence (DNA): TGTGCCAGCCGAATCCGGGGGGTGGGTGGCTACACCTTC.

The chain's CDR3 is CASSLYHTGRRYF. CDR3 nucleotides: TGTGCCAGCAGCTTATACCACACAGGGAGGCGGTACTTC. The chain has TRBV7-8 and TRBJ2-5; tentatively, D is TRBD1 or TRBD2 (6 bases each). Germline V gives CDR1 SGHVS, CDR2 FQNEAQ. Trimming shortened V by 2 bases and J by 13 bases, and 17 bases separated the two germline ends. CDR3 length: 13 residues. The whole variable domain, remainder taken from reference TRBV7-8 and TRBJ2-5, is GAGVSQSPRYKVAKRGQDVALRCDPISGHVSLFWYQQALGQGPEFLTYFQNEAQLDKSGLPSDRFFAERPEGSVSTLKIQRTQQEDSAVYLCASSLYHTGRRYFGPGTRLLVL.

This clonotype was seen many times. The V and J genes are TRBV29-1 and TRBJ2-3, with TRBD2 identical over 7 bases. The CDR3 runs 14 residues. Germline trimming cut 6 bases from V and 5 bases from J; bases unmatched to any gene: 11. Germline CDR1 and CDR2: SQVTM and ANQGSEA. The CDR3 DNA reads TGCAGCGTCGAGAGAGCGGGGTCCGGAGATACGCAGTATTTT. Translating gives CSVERAGSGDTQYF.

The CDR3 DNA is TGTGCCAGCAGTTTGGGTGGAGCGGGGGGCCCCTACGAGCAGTACGTC. As protein: CASSLGGAGGPYEQYV. The chain joins TRBV6-2 or TRBV6-3 to TRBJ2-7, with TRBD2 matching over 9 bases. The CDR3 length is 16 residues. Germline V gene lookup returns CDR1 MNHEY and CDR2 SVGEGT. V dropped 4 bases and J dropped 2; count of bases not matched to a gene: 9.

This clonotype showed up just a few times. The rearrangement joins TRBV9 to TRBJ2-3; no reliable D call. The V gene lost 0 bases and the J gene lost 2 bases, with 7 bases spanning the gap. Germline V lookup: CDR1 SGDLS, CDR2 YYNGEE. There are 14 residues in the CDR3. CDR3 bases: TGTGCCAGCAGCGTAGCAATTGCCACAGATACGCAGTATTTT. The encoded protein is CASSVAIATDTQYF.

The chain recombines TRBV3-1 with TRBJ2-2, with 9 bases fitting TRBD2. Germline values: CDR1 LGHDT, CDR2 YNNKEL (reference sequence). V dropped 0 bases and J dropped 13; count of bases not matched to a gene: 6. CDR3 length: 14 residues. In DNA, the CDR3 is TGTGCCAGCAGCCAAGATGCTAGCGGGGTTGGGCTGTTTTTT. It specifies CASSQDASGVGLFF. Full variable domain (remainder filled in from reference TRBV3-1 and TRBJ2-2): DTAVSQTPKYLVTQMGNDKSIKCEQNLGHDTMYWYKQDSKKFLKIMFSYNNKELIINETVPNRFSPKSPDKAHLNLHINSLELGDSAVYFCASSQDASGVGLFFGEGSRLTVL.

The sample holds a few counts of this clonotype. The chain combines TRBV27 with TRBJ1-2, with TRBD1 matching over 7 bases. CDR1 is MNHEY and CDR2 is SMNVEV in the germline V gene (reference sequence). With V trimmed by 4 bases and J by 8 bases, 4 bases remained unmatched. CDR3 length: 12 residues. CDR3 sequence reads: CASSSHRGGYTF. The CDR3 DNA reads TGTGCCAGCAGTTCCCACAGGGGCGGCTACACCTTC.